What follows are 12 T cell receptor beta chains derived from one specimen sequenced in a study of blood T cell repertoires in COVID-19. TCRdb's copy holds only in-frame clones and misses some; the assay was immunoSEQ multiplex PCR. The profile shows around 160,000 clones, around four fifths of them singletons. Sequencing was done on a sample of peripheral blood. These TCRs come from a woman aged 35 to 49 with active or convalescent COVID-19.

The chain combines TRBV19 with TRBJ2-3; no reliable D call. Germline CDR1 LNHDA, CDR2 SQIVND (reference sequence). V lost 5 bases and J 6 bases, leaving 15 bases between the germline ends. CDR3 size: 14 residues. Here the CDR3 DNA reads TGTGCCAGTAGTTCCCCCCCCCTCGGGGATACGCAGTATTTT. Translating gives CASSSPPLGDTQYF. The whole variable domain, filled in from reference TRBV19 and TRBJ2-3, reads DGGITQSPKYLFRKEGQNVTLSCEQNLNHDAMYWYRQDPGQGLRLIYYSQIVNDFQKGDIAEGYSVSREKKESFPLTVTSAQKNPTAFYLCASSSPPLGDTQYFGPGTRLTVL.

On this clone itself: Germline and junction disagree at one end, which may indicate a read error. The V and J genes are TRBV11-3 and TRBJ2-1; unclear D gene. The germline V gene encodes CDR1 SGHNT and CDR2 YENEEA. The CDR3 runs to 15 residues. CDR3 sequence reads: CASSLEAHPRSAQVF. CDR3 in DNA: TGTGCCAGCAGCTTAGAAGCCCATCCTAGGTCGGCGCAAGTCTTC.

V gene TRBV19 combines with J gene TRBJ2-3; 10 bases agree with TRBD1. Per the germline V gene, CDR1 is LNHDA and CDR2 is SQIVND (reference sequence). J lost 6 bases, V lost 4 bases, and 10 bases had no gene match. The CDR3 runs 16 residues. The CDR3 DNA reads TGTGCCAGTAGTACCACCGACAGGGGGCAGGCTGATACGCAGTATTTT. Translation gives CASSTTDRGQADTQYF.

The genes are TRBV19 and TRBJ1-2, with TRBD1 identical over 10 bases. The V gene's germline CDR1 is LNHDA and CDR2 SQIVND (reference sequence). With V trimmed by 7 bases and J by 8 bases, 10 bases remained unmatched. CDR3 size: 14 residues. The CDR3 spells CASTPPGQGIGYTF. The CDR3 DNA reads TGTGCCAGTACCCCTCCGGGACAGGGGATCGGCTACACCTTC.

The chain couples TRBV5-6 to TRBJ1-1; D uncertain. There are 14 residues in the CDR3. V lost 3 bases to trimming and J lost 1 base, with 10 bases between them. Per germline, CDR1 SGHDT and CDR2 YYEEEE. In nucleotides, the CDR3 is TGTGCCAGCAGCTGGAGCACCTGGAACACTGAAGCTTTCTTT. Protein product: CASSWSTWNTEAFF.

The DNA for the CDR3 is TGTGCCAGCAGCCTTGAGGCGGGGGCTAACGCTGAAGCTTTCTTT. Encoded protein: CASSLEAGANAEAFF. This chain links TRBV11-2 with TRBJ1-1; tentative D call: TRBD1 (6 bases). The germline V gene encodes CDR1 SGHAT and CDR2 FQNNGV. Trimming shortened V by 5 bases and J by 6 bases, and 19 bases separated the two germline ends. CDR3 size: 15 residues.

The rearrangement uses TRBV18 and TRBJ1-1; TRBD1 aligns across 7 bases. The V gene end was trimmed by 4 bases and the J gene end by 0 bases; junction bases not matched to a gene: 5. This CDR3 has 15 amino acids. The germline CDR1 and CDR2 sequences are KGHSH and LQKENI. The CDR3 here is CASSHQDRVNTEAFF. The CDR3 nucleotides are TGTGCCAGCTCACACCAAGACAGGGTGAACACTGAAGCTTTCTTT.

The chain employs TRBV5-4 and TRBJ1-1; 8 nucleotides align to TRBD1. The CDR3 is 15 residues long. With 4 bases clipped from V and 8 bases from J, the junction kept 13 bases outside the gene matches. The germline gives CDR1 SGHNT, CDR2 YYREEE (reference sequence). For the CDR3, the DNA is TGTGCCAGCAGCACAGGCGGCCGGGACAGGTTAGAAGCTTTCTTT. It codes for CASSTGGRDRLEAFF.

The chain has TRBV3-1 (or the pseudogene TRBV3-2) and TRBJ1-1; no reliable D call. V shed 4 bases and J shed 5 bases, with 20 bases lying between them. This CDR3 comprises 16 residues. Germline V CDR1 and CDR2: LGHDT, YNNKEL (reference sequence). CDR3 loop: CASSPFQRGRGTEAFF. The CDR3 DNA reads TGTGCCAGCAGCCCCTTCCAAAGAGGGCGAGGGACTGAAGCTTTCTTT.

This clone was seen a single time. The rearrangement uses TRBV28 and TRBJ1-6; a possible D gene is TRBD1 (5 bases). From germline, CDR1 is MDHEN and CDR2 SYDVKM. This CDR3 contains 17 residues. The V end lost 5 bases, the J end lost 0 bases, and 14 bases lay between the germline ends. This CDR3 reads CASSDETVSSYNSPLHF. As DNA, the CDR3 is TGTGCCAGCAGTGATGAGACAGTGAGCTCCTATAATTCACCCCTCCACTTT. The full variable domain, in which reference TRBV28 and TRBJ1-6 provide the parts outside the CDR3, is DVKVTQSSRYLVKRTGEKVFLECVQDMDHENMFWYRQDPGLGLRLIYFSYDVKMKEKGDIPEGYSVSREKKERFSLILESASTNQTSMYLCASSDETVSSYNSPLHFGNGTRLTVT.

J is TRBJ2-5 and V is TRBV5-1; D gene unclear. The CDR3 consists of 17 residues. V was shortened by 0 bases and J by 5 bases, with 20 bases between the two germline ends. CDR1 is SGHRS and CDR2 is YFSETQ in the germline V gene. DNA for the CDR3: TGCGCCAGCAGCTTGGGAGGTGAATGGCAGTACAAGGAGACCCAGTACTTC. This translates into CASSLGGEWQYKETQYF. Based on the CDR3 plus reference TRBV5-1 and TRBJ2-5, the full variable domain is KAGVTQTPRYLIKTRGQQVTLSCSPISGHRSVSWYQQTPGQGLQFLFEYFSETQRNKGNFPGRFSGRQFSNSRSEMNVSTLELGDSALYLCASSLGGEWQYKETQYFGPGTRLLVL.

The chain is built from TRBV2 and TRBJ1-1; maybe TRBD1 (5 bases). V was trimmed by 4 bases and J by 0 bases, leaving 12 bases between them. This CDR3 has 15 residues. CDR1 is SNHLY, CDR2 FYNNEI, per germline. The CDR3 reads CASSVTRVMNTEAFF. As DNA, the CDR3 is TGTGCCAGCAGTGTAACCAGGGTAATGAACACTGAAGCTTTCTTT.